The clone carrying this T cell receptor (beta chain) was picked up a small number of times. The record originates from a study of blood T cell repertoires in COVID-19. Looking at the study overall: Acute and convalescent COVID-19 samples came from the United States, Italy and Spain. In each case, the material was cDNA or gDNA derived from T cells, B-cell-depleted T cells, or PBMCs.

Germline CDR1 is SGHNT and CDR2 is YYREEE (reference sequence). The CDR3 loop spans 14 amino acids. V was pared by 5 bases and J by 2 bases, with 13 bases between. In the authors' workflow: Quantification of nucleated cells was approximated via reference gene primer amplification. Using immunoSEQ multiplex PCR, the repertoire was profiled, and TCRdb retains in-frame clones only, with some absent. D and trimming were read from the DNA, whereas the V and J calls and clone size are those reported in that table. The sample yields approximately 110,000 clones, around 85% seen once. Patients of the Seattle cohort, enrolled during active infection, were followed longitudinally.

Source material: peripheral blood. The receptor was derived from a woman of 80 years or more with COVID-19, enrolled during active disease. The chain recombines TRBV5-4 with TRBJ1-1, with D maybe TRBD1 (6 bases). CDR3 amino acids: CASRPWTVNTEAFF. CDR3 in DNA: TGTGCCAGCAGACCCTGGACAGTAAACACTGAAGCTTTCTTT.